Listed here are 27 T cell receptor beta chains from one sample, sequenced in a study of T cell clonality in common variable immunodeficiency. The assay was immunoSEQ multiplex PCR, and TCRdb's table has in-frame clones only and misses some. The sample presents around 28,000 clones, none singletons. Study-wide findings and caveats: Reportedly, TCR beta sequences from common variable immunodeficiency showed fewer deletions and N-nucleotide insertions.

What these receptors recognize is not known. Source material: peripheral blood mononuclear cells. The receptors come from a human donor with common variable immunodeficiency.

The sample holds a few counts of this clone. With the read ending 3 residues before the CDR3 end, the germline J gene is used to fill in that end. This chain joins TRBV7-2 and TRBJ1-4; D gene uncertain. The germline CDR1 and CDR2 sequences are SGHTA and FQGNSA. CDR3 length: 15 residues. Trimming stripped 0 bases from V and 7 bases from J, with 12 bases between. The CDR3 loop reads CASSLATTRGEKLFF. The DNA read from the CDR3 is TGTGCCAGCAGCTTAGCGACAACCAGAGGTGAAAAA.

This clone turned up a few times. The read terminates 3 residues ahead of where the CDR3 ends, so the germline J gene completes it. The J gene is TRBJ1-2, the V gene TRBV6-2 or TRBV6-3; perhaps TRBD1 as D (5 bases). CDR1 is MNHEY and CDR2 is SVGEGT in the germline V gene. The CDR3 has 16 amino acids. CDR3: CASSSSERGASDGYTF. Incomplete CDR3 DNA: TGTGCCAGCAGTTCCTCCGAGCGGGGCGCCAGCGACGGC.

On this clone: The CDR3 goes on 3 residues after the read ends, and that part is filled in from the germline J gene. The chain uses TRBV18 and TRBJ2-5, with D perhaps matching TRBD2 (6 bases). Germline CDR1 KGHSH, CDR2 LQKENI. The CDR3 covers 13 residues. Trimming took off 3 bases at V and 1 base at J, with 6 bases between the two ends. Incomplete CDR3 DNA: TGTGCCAGCTCACCGGGACTCCAAGAGACC. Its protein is CASSPGLQET. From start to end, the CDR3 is CASSPGLQETQYF.

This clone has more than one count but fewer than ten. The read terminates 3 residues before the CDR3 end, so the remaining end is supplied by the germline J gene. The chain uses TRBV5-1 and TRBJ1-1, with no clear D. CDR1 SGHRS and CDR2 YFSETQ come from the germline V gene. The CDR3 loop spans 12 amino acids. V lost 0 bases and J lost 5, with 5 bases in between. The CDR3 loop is CASSLGLTEAFF. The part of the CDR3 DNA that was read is TGCGCCAGCAGCTTGGGGCTGACTGAA.

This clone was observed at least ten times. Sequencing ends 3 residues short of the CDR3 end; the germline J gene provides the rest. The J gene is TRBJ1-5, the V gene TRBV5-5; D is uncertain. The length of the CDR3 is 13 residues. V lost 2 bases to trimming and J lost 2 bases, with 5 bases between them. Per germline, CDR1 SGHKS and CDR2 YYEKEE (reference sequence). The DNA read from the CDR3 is TGTGCCAGCAGCTTTGAGGGCAATCAGCCC. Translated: CASSFEGNQP. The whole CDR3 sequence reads CASSFEGNQPQHF.

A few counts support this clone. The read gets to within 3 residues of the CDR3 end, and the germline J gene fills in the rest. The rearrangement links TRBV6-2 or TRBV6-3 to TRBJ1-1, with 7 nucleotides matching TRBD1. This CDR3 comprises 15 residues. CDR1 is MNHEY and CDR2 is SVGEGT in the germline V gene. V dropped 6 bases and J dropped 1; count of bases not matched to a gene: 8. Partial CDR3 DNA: TGTGCCAGCAGCCCCTCCGGGACAGCGAACACTGAA. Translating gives CASSPSGTANTE. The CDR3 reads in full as CASSPSGTANTEAFF.

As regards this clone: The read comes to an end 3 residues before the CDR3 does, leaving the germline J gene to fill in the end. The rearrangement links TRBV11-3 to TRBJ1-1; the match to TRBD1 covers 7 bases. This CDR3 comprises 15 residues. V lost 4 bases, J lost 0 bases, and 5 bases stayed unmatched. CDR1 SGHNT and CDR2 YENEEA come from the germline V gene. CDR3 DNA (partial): TGTGCCAGCAGCTACCAAGGACAGGTGAACACTGAA. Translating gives CASSYQGQVNTE. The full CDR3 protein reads CASSYQGQVNTEAFF.

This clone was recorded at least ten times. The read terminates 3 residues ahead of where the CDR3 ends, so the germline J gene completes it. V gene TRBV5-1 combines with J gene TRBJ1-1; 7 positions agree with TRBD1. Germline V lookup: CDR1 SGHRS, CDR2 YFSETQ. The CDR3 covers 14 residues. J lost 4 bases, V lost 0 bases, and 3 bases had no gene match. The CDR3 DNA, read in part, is TGCGCCAGCAGCTTGGAACAGGGGAGCACTGAA. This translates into CASSLEQGSTE. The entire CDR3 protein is CASSLEQGSTEAFF.

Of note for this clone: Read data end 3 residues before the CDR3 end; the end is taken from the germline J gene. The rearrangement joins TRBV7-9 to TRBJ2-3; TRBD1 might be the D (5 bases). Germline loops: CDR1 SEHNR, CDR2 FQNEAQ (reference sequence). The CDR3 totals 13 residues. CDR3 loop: CASSLGVQGTQYF. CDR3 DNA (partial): TGTGCCAGCAGCTTAGGGGTGCAGGGAACG.

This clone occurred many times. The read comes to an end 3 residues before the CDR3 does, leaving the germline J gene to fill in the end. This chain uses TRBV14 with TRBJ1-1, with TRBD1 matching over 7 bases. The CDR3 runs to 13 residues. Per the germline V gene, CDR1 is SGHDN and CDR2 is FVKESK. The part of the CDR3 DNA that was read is TGTGCCAGCAGCCAACGGGACAGAGGATTA. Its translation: CASSQRDRGL. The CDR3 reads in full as CASSQRDRGLAFF.

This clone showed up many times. CDR3 loop: CSARLRVGELFF. The covered CDR3 bases are TGCAGTGCTAGACTCAGGGTGGGGGAG. This chain uses TRBV20-1 with TRBJ2-2; D possibly corresponds to TRBD1 (5 bases). The read finishes 3 residues shy of the CDR3 end, and the germline J gene is used to complete it. The length of the CDR3 is 12 residues. The V end was cut by 2 bases, the J end by 8 bases, with 9 bases between. Germline V CDR1 and CDR2: DFQATT, SNEGSKA (reference sequence).

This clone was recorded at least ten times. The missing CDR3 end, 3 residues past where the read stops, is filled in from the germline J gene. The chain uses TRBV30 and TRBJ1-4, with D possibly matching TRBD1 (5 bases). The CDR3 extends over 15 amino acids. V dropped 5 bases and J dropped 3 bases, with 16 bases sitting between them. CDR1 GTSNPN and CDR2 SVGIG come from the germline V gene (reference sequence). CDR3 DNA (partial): TGTGCCTGGGTAGATAGCGGGACTCCTAATGAAAAA. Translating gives CAWVDSGTPNEK. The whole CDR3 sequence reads CAWVDSGTPNEKLFF.

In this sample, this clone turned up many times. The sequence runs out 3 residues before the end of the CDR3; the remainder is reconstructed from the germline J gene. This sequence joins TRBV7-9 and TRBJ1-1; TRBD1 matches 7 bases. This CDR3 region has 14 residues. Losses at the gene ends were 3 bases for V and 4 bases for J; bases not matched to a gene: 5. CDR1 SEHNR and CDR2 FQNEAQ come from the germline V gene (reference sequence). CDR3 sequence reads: CASSLRQGVTEAFF. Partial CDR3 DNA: TGTGCCAGCAGCTTGCGGCAGGGGGTCACTGAA.

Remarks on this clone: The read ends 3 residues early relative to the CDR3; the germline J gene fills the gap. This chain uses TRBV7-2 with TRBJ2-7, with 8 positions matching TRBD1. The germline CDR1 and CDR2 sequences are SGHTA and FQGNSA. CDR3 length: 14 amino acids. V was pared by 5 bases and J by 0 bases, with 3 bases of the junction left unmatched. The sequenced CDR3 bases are TGTGCCAGCAGCGCCGGACAGGGCTCCTACGAG. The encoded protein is CASSAGQGSYE. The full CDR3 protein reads CASSAGQGSYEQYF.

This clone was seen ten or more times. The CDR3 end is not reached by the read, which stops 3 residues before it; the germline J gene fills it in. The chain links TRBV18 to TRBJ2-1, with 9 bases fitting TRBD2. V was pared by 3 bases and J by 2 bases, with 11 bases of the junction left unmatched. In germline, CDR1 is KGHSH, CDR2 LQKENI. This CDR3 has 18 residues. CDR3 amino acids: CASSPGVSGGKTYNEQFF. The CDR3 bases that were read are TGTGCCAGCTCACCGGGGGTTAGCGGGGGAAAAACCTACAATGAG.

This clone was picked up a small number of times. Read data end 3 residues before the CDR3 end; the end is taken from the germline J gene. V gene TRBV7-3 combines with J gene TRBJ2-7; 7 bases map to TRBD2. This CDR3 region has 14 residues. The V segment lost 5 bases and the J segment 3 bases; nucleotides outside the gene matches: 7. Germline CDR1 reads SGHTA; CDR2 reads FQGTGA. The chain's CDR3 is CASSPRGGLYEQYF. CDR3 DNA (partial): TGTGCCAGCAGCCCGCGCGGGGGTCTCTACGAG.

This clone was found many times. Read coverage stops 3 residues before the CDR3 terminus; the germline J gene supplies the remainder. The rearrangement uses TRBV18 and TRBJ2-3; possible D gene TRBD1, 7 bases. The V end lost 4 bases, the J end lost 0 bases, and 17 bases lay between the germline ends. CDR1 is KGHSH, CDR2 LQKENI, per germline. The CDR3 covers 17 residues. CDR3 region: CASSLQGGSRSTDTQYF. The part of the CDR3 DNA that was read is TGTGCCAGCTCACTTCAGGGGGGATCTAGAAGCACAGATACG.

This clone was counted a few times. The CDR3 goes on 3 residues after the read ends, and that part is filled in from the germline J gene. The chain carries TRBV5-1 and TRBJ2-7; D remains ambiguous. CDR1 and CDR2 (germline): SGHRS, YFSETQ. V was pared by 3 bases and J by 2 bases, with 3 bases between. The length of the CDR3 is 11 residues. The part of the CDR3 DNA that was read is TGCGCCAGCAGCTCGGCCTACGAG. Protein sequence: CASSSAYE. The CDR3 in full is CASSSAYEQYF.

The CDR3 reads CASSPDRNEQYF. The part of the CDR3 DNA that was read is TGCGCCAGCAGTCCTGACAGGAACGAG. The chain links TRBV5-1 to TRBJ2-7; D possibly corresponds to TRBD1 (6 bases). With the read ending 3 residues before the CDR3 end, the germline J gene is used to fill in that end. Germline values: CDR1 SGHRS, CDR2 YFSETQ. The length of the CDR3 is 12 residues. V was pared by 5 bases and J by 5 bases, with 11 bases between.

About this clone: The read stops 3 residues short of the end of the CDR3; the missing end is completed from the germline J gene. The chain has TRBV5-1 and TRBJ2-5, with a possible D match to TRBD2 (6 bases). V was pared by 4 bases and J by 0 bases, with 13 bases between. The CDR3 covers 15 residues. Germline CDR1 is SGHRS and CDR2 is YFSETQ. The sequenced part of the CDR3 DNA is TGCGCCAGCAGCCTGGATCCGGGGGACCAAGAGACC. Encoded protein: CASSLDPGDQET. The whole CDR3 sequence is CASSLDPGDQETQYF.

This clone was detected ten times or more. The CDR3 bases that were read are TGTGCCAGCAGCTTGTCGGCGGGGGGGATCAATGAG. This codes for CASSLSAGGINE. The entire CDR3 is CASSLSAGGINEQFF. V usage is TRBV5-4 and J usage is TRBJ2-1; TRBD2 aligns across 9 bases. The CDR3 end is not reached by the read, which stops 3 residues before it; the germline J gene fills it in. The CDR3 sequence is 15 residues long. Germline CDR1 is SGHNT and CDR2 is YYREEE (reference sequence). V was clipped by 1 base and J by 6 bases; unmatched bases: 5.

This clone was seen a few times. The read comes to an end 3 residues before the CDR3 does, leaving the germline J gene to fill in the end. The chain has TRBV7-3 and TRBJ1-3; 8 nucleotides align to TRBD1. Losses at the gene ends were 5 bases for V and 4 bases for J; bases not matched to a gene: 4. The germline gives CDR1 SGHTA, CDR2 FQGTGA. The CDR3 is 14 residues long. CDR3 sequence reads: CASSPTGDGNTIYF. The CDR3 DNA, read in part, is TGTGCCAGCAGCCCGACAGGGGACGGAAACACC.

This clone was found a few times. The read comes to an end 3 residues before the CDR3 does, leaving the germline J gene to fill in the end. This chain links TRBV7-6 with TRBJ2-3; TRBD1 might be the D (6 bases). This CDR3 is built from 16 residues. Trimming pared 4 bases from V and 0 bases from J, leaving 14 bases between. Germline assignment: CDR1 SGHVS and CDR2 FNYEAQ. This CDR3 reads CASSSNQGPSTDTQYF. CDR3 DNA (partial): TGTGCCAGCAGCTCCAACCAGGGGCCCAGCACAGATACG.

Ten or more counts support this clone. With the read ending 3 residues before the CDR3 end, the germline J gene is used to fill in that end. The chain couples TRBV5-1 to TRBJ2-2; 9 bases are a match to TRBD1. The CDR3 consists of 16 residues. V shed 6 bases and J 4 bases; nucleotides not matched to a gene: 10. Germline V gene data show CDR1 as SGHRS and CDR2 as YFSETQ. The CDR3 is CASTLGGTGITGELFF. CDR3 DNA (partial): TGCGCCAGCACCCTTGGTGGGACAGGGATCACCGGGGAG. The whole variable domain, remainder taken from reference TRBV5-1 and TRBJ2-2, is KAGVTQTPRYLIKTRGQQVTLSCSPISGHRSVSWYQQTPGQGLQFLFEYFSETQRNKGNFPGRFSGRQFSNSRSEMNVSTLELGDSALYLCASTLGGTGITGELFFGEGSRLTVL.

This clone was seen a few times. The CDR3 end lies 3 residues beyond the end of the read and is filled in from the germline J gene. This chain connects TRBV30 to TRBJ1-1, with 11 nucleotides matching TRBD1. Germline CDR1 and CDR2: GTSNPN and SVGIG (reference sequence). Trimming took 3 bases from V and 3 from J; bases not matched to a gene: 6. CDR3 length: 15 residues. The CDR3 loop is CAWSARDRGYTEAFF. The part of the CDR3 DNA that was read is TGTGCCTGGAGCGCCCGGGACAGGGGGTACACTGAA.

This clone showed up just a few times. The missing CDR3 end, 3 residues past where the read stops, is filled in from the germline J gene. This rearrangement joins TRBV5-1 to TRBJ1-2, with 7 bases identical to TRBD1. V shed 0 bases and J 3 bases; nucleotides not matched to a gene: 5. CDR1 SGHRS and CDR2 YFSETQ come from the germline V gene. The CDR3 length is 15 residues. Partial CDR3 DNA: TGCGCCAGCAGCTTGGCCCGTGGGACAGACTATGGC. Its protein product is CASSLARGTDYG. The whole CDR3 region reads CASSLARGTDYGYTF.

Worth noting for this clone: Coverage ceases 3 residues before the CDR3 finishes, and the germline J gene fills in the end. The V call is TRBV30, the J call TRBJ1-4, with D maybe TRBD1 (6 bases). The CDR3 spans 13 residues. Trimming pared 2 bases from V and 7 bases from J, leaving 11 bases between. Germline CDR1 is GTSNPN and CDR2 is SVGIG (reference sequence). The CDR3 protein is CAWSQGIGEKLFF. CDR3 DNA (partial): TGTGCCTGGAGTCAGGGGATCGGTGAAAAA. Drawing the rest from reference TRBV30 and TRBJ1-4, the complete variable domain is SQTIHQWPATLVQPVGSPLSLECTVEGTSNPNLYWYRQAAGRGLQLLFYSVGIGQISSEVPQNLSASRPQDRQFILSSKKLLLSDSGFYLCAWSQGIGEKLFFGSGTQLSVL.